This T cell receptor (beta chain) was identified during a study of T cell responses to AZD1222 COVID-19 vaccine. General observations from the study: Nearly half of spike-specific TCRs reportedly go after variant regions that carry no mutations. The CD4 TCRs associated with vaccination extended across spike and predominated at 160-218 and 743-854.

This CDR3 has 15 amino acids. The V gene's germline CDR1 is KGHSH and CDR2 LQKENI. V was pared by 5 bases and J by 3 bases, with 4 bases of the junction left unmatched. Points on this clone: What it binds is unknown.

Clones were sequenced by immunoSEQ multiplex PCR, and TCRdb holds only the in-frame ones, with some missing. The sample lists 150,000 to 200,000 clones; over 80% were seen once. The sample was peripheral blood, taken on day 0 of AZD1222 vaccination. The clonotype comes from an adult in good health. The V gene is TRBV18, the J gene TRBJ2-2, with 9 bases matching TRBD1. The CDR3 sequence is CASSTGGADTGELFF. The CDR3 DNA is TGTGCCAGCTCAACAGGGGGCGCCGACACCGGGGAGCTGTTTTTT.